This TCR beta chain was obtained from a study of long-term antiretroviral therapy in people with HIV. Investigators performed immunoSEQ version v3.0 at survey level. Libraries were prepared by immunoSEQ multiplex PCR; TCRdb keeps only in-frame clonotypes and omits some of them. The data show 20,000 to 25,000 clones, roughly 94% seen once. V gave up 5 bases and J gave up 2 bases; unmatched junction bases: 6. Per germline, CDR1 MDHEN and CDR2 SYDVKM. The CDR3 has 15 residues. The receptor's source is a woman aged 45-65 years with HIV. Sample: unsorted PBMCs, taken around 5.2 years after starting antiretroviral therapy. The rearrangement joins TRBV28 to TRBJ1-1; 9 positions match TRBD1. The CDR3 is CASSIRDRVNTEAFF. In nucleotides, the CDR3 is TGTGCCAGCAGTATACGGGACAGGGTTAACACTGAAGCTTTCTTT.